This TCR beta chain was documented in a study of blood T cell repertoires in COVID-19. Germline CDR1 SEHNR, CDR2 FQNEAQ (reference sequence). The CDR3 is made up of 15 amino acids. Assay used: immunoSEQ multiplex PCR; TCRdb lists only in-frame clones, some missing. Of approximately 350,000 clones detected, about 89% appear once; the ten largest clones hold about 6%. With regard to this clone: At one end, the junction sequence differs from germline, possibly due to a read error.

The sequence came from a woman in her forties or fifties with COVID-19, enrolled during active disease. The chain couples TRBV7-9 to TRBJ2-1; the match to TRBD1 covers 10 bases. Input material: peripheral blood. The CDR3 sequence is CASSVPGTGAPEEFF. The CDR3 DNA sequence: TGTGCCAGCAGCGTCCCCGGGACAGGGGCTCCTGAGGAGTTCTTC.